This T cell receptor beta chain was identified during a study of tumor and adjacent non-tumor tissue in lung cancer. Study overall: Patients comprised about a dozen adenocarcinoma, a couple of squamous cell carcinoma and 1 small cell lung cancer.

In this sample, this clonotype turned up a few times. A much larger clone sits a single nucleotide away, making a read error possible. Three rounds of nested PCR, following a modified ARM-PCR protocol, produced the TCRbeta library. TCRdb itself ran the multiplex PCR reads through MiXCR, one entry per CDR3 protein. The top ten hold more than 30% of the sample, which has approximately 66,000 distinct CDR3 sequences, about 56% seen once. V lost 1 base to trimming and J lost 3 bases, with 5 bases between them. The CDR3 runs 13 residues. In germline, CDR1 is SGHDT, CDR2 YYEEEE. The template was RNA from unsorted bulk tissue. More than 3 cm separated this lung sample from the edge of the tumor. Newly diagnosed lung cancer patients had thoracic surgery in China, August–late 2014, without prior chemotherapy.

The sequence derives from a man aged 65-85 years with non-small cell lung cancer. The V and J genes are TRBV5-6 and TRBJ2-4; D ambiguous. Sequencing was carried out using distant non-tumor lung tissue. The CDR3 region has the DNA TGTGCCAGCAGCTTGATTAGCAAAAACATTCAGTACTTC. It encodes CASSLISKNIQYF.